Sequencing of this T cell receptor (beta chain) was carried out in a study of T-cell reconstitution after alpha-beta-depleted transplantation in children. This clonotype was observed a few times. Preparation of the TCRbeta library was carried out with unique molecular identifiers. TCRdb ran MiXCR on the PCR reads and lists one entry per CDR3 protein. Of a few hundred thousand distinct CDR3 sequences in the sample, around 13% were seen once. The source material was PBMCs from the stem cell graft donor, sampled from the stem cell graft. This TCR came from a human donor who donated a stem cell graft to a child with combined immunodeficiency.

For the CDR3, the DNA is TGTGCCAGCACCCTCGGCGGGAGCTACGAGCAGTACTTC. Translated: CASTLGGSYEQYF. The V and J genes are TRBV12-3 or TRBV12-4 and TRBJ2-7, with 7 positions matching TRBD2. This CDR3 contains 13 residues. V gave up 7 bases and J gave up 3 bases; unmatched junction bases: 6.